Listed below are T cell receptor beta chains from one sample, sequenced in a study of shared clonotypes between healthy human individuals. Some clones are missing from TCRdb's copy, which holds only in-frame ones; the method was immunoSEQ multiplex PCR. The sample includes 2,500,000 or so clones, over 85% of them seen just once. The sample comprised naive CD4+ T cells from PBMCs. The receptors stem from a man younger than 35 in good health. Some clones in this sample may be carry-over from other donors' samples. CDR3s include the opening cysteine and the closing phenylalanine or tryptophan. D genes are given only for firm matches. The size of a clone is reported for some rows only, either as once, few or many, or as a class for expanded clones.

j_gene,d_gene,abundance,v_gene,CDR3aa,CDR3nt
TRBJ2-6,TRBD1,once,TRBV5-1,CASRPTDRTSGANVLTF,TGCGCCAGCAGACCGACGGACAGGACCTCTGGGGCCAACGTCCTGACTTTC
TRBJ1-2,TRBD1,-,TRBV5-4,CASSQLPGGRGYTF,TGTGCCAGCAGCCAACTACCAGGGGGAAGGGGCTACACCTTC
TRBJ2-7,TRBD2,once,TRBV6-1,CASSEKGRDYSLSYEQYF,TGTGCCAGCAGTGAAAAAGGTCGGGACTACTCCCTCTCCTACGAGCAGTACTTC
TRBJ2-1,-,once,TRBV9,CASSVEGESSYNEQFF,TGTGCCAGCAGCGTAGAGGGGGAAAGCTCCTACAATGAGCAGTTCTTC
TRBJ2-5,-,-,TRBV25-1,CASSVAEGTQYF,TGTGCCAGCAGTGTCGCGGAAGGGACCCAGTACTTC
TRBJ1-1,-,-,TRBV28,CASSLGLNTEAFF,TGTGCCAGCAGTTTAGGGCTGAACACTGAAGCTTTCTTT
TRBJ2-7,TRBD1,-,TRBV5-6,CASSRTGTVAREQYF,TGTGCCAGCAGCCGAACCGGGACAGTGGCGAGGGAGCAGTACTTC
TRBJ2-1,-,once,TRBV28,CASSVSSFRGSSYNEQFF,TGTGCCAGCAGTGTTAGCTCATTCAGGGGTAGCTCCTACAATGAGCAGTTCTTC
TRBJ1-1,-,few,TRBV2,CASSEGDGLGAFF,TGTGCCAGCAGTGAAGGGGACGGCTTGGGGGCTTTCTTT
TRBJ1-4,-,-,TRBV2,CASMVREQSEKLFF,TGTGCCAGCATGGTGAGGGAACAGAGTGAAAAACTGTTTTTT
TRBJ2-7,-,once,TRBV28,CASSSVGYEQYF,TGTGCCAGCAGTTCCGTCGGCTACGAGCAGTACTTC
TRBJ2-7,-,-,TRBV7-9,CASSLNGGPFDEQYF,TGTGCCAGCAGCTTAAACGGGGGTCCTTTCGACGAGCAGTACTTC
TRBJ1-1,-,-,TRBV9,CASRDGRGGTEAFF,TGTGCCAGCAGGGACGGTAGGGGGGGCACTGAAGCTTTCTTT
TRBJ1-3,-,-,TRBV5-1,CASSLTGTRSTIYF,TGCGCCAGCAGCTTAACAGGGACGCGAAGCACCATATATTTT
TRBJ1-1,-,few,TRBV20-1,CSANYNTEAFF,TGCAGTGCAAATTATAACACTGAAGCTTTCTTT
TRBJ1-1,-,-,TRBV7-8,CASSYPATEAFF,TGTGCCAGCAGTTACCCGGCCACTGAAGCTTTCTTT
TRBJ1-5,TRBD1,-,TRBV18,CASSADRALQPQHF,TGTGCCAGCTCAGCGGACAGGGCTCTTCAGCCCCAGCATTTT
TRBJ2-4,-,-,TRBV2,CASSETLPEGIQYF,TGTGCCAGCAGTGAAACCTTACCGGAGGGCATTCAGTACTTC
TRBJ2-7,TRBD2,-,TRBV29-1,CSVGRGNYEQYF,TGCAGCGTTGGGCGGGGGAACTACGAGCAGTACTTC
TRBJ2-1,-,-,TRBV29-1,CSVVGDSGYNEQFF,TGCAGCGTTGTGGGCGACAGCGGGTACAATGAGCAGTTCTTC
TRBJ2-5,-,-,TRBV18,CASSPSETQYF,TGTGCCAGCTCACCATCCGAGACCCAGTACTTC
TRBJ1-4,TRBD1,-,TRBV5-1,CASSLTGAGEKLFF,TGCGCCAGCAGCTTGACAGGGGCAGGTGAAAAACTGTTTTTT
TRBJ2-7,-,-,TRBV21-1,CASRRIQGETPSYEQYF,TGTGCCAGCAGGCGCATTCAAGGGGAAACACCCTCCTACGAGCAGTACTTC
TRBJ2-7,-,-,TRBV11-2,CASSRGQNYEQYF,TGTGCCAGCAGCCGCGGACAGAACTACGAGCAGTACTTC
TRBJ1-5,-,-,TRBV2,CASTEQGLNNQPQHF,TGTGCCAGTACCGAGCAGGGGTTAAACAATCAGCCCCAGCATTTT
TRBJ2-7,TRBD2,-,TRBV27,CASTPDGGRFHLRDEQYF,TGTGCCAGCACCCCCGACGGCGGGAGGTTCCACCTCCGGGACGAGCAGTACTTC
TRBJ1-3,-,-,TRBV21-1,CASKGGNTIYF,TGTGCCAGCAAAGGCGGAAACACCATATATTTT
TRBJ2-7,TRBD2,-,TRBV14,CASSRGLAGGPFAYEQYF,TGTGCCAGCAGCCGCGGACTAGCGGGAGGCCCCTTTGCCTACGAGCAGTACTTC
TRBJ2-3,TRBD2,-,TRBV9,CASSVGLAGGDASTDTQYF,TGTGCCAGCAGCGTAGGGCTAGCGGGAGGGGACGCTAGCACAGATACGCAGTATTTT
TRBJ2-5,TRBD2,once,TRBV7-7,CASSLLLAGAQYQETQYF,TGTGCCAGCAGCTTACTACTAGCGGGAGCCCAGTACCAAGAGACCCAGTACTTC
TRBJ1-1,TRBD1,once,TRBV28,CASSSPQGAGRYTEAFF,TGTGCCAGCAGCTCTCCCCAGGGGGCAGGGCGATACACTGAAGCTTTCTTT
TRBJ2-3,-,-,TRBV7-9,CASSLDRQARTDTQYF,TGTGCCAGCAGCTTAGATAGACAGGCTAGGACAGATACGCAGTATTTT
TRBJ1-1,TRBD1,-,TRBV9,CASSPRPYTGVTEAFF,TGTGCCAGCAGCCCTCGCCCTTATACAGGGGTTACTGAAGCTTTCTTT
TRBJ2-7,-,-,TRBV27,CASRKTGRETYEQYF,TGTGCCAGCAGAAAGACAGGGAGGGAGACCTACGAGCAGTACTTC
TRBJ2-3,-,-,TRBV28,CASKDQGADTQYF,TGTGCCAGCAAGGACCAGGGCGCAGATACGCAGTATTTT
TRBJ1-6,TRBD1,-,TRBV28,CASSWPGQGNSPLHF,TGTGCCAGCAGTTGGCCGGGACAGGGGAATTCACCCCTCCACTTT
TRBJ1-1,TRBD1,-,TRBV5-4,CASSSGTGNTEAFF,TGTGCCAGCAGTTCGGGGACAGGGAACACTGAAGCTTTCTTT
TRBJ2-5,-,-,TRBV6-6,CASSPRPETQYF,TGTGCCAGCAGCCCCCGGCCCGAGACCCAGTACTTC
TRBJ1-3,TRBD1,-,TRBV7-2,CASSLGGTVSGNTIYF,TGTGCCAGCAGCTTAGGAGGGACAGTCTCTGGAAACACCATATATTTT
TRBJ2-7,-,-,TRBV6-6,CASSYSSQGENEQYF,TGTGCCAGCAGTTACTCGAGCCAAGGGGAAAACGAGCAGTACTTC
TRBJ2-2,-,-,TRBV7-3,CASSLEIWGADTGELFF,TGTGCCAGCAGCTTGGAAATATGGGGCGCGGACACCGGGGAGCTGTTTTTT
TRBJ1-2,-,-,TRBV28,CASSLTRQNNYGYTF,TGTGCCAGCAGTTTAACCCGACAGAACAACTATGGCTACACCTTC
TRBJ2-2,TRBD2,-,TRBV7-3,CASSLKTSGHTGELFF,TGTGCCAGCAGCTTAAAAACTAGCGGGCACACCGGGGAGCTGTTTTTT
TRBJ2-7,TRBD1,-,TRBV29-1,CSVEAGGDEQYF,TGCAGCGTTGAGGCAGGGGGCGACGAGCAGTACTTC
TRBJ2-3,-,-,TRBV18,CASSPFPGTDTQYF,TGTGCCAGCTCACCGTTCCCAGGTACAGATACGCAGTATTTT
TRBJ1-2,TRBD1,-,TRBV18,CASSPDGQGPGGYTF,TGTGCCAGCTCACCCGATGGACAGGGCCCGGGCGGCTACACCTTC
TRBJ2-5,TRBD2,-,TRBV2,CASSKGLAGSGETQYF,TGTGCCAGCAGTAAAGGACTAGCGGGATCTGGAGAGACCCAGTACTTC
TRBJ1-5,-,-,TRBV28,CASSPTALGGNQPQHF,TGTGCCAGCAGCCCTACGGCCCTGGGGGGCAATCAGCCCCAGCATTTT
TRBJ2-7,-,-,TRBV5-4,CASSSKGGRGPSYEQYF,TGTGCCAGCAGCTCAAAGGGGGGCCGGGGGCCCTCCTACGAGCAGTACTTC
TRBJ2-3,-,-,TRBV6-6,CASSRLLGTSTDTQYF,TGTGCCAGCAGCCGCCTACTAGGCACTAGCACAGATACGCAGTATTTT
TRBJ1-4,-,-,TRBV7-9,CASSLIPDRSSKLFF,TGTGCCAGCAGCTTAATTCCCGACAGGAGTTCGAAACTGTTTTTT
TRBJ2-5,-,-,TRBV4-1,CASSQDVRDQETQYF,TGCGCCAGCAGCCAAGACGTACGGGACCAAGAGACCCAGTACTTC
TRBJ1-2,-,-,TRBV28,CAILLGSGYGYGYTF,TGTGCCATCCTCCTAGGGTCCGGGTATGGCTATGGCTACACCTTC
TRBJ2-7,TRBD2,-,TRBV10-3,CAISEVAGGLYEQYF,TGTGCCATCAGTGAGGTAGCGGGAGGGCTATACGAGCAGTACTTC
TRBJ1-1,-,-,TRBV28,CASSLYTFSNTEAFF,TGTGCCAGCAGTCTCTACACCTTTTCAAACACTGAAGCTTTCTTT
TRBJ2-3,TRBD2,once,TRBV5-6,CASSSTGTSGRFTDTQYF,TGTGCCAGCAGCTCTACCGGGACTAGCGGGAGGTTCACAGATACGCAGTATTTT
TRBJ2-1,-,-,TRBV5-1,CASTASLYPEGTDEQFF,TGCGCCAGCACCGCCTCCCTCTATCCCGAGGGAACCGATGAGCAGTTCTTC